These 9 T cell receptor beta chains originate from one sample sequenced in a study of T cells in Graves' hyperthyroidism and ophthalmopathy. What was amplified from RNA transcripts were TCR beta CDR3 regions. The primer set for the first-round RT-PCR of the TCR CDR3 was HTBI. Via MiXCR, TCRdb re-called the multiplex PCR reads, giving one row per CDR3 protein. Counted here are about 24,000 distinct CDR3 sequences, 49% occurring once; the ten biggest clones make up about a quarter. Sequenced material: blood. The receptors were sampled from a woman aged 40 to 49 with Graves' hyperthyroidism that later progressed to Graves' ophthalmopathy.

The chain joins TRBV12-3 or TRBV12-4 to TRBJ2-7; weak D call: TRBD2 (6 bases). The CDR3 has 14 residues. The germline V and J ends were trimmed by 6 bases and 4 bases, with 16 bases remaining between them. CDR3 sequence reads: CASSLRRGEYEQYF. In DNA form, the CDR3 reads TGTGCCAGCAGCCTGCGGAGGGGAGAATACGAGCAGTACTTC.

The genes are TRBV11-2 and TRBJ1-6, with D unresolved. Trimming cost V 3 bases and J 10 bases, with 13 bases left between them. The CDR3 loop spans 14 amino acids. Germline CDR1 SGHAT, CDR2 FQNNGV. The CDR3, as DNA: TGTGCCAGCAGCTTTACACCAGGCAGCTCACCCCTCCACTTT. It codes for CASSFTPGSSPLHF.

This clonotype occurred many times. V gene TRBV11-1 combines with J gene TRBJ2-7; D ambiguous. Trimming took off 5 bases at V and 4 bases at J, with 18 bases between the two ends. CDR1 and CDR2 (germline): SGHAT, FQDESV (reference sequence). The CDR3 extends over 15 amino acids. The CDR3 DNA follows: TGTGCCAGCAGCCAATCATCCGTCCCCCCTTACGAGCAGTACTTC. Its translation is CASSQSSVPPYEQYF. Full variable domain (rest looked up from reference TRBV11-1 and TRBJ2-7): EAEVAQSPRYKITEKSQAVAFWCDPISGHATLYWYRQILGQGPELLVQFQDESVVDDSQLPKDRFSAERLKGVDSTLKIQPAELGDSAMYLCASSQSSVPPYEQYFGPGTRLTVT.

This clonotype appeared a few times. The chain employs TRBV27 and TRBJ2-2; TRBD1 matches at 9 bases. J gave up 5 bases and V 6 bases, and 16 bases lay outside the gene matches. The V gene's germline CDR1 is MNHEY and CDR2 SMNVEV (reference sequence). The CDR3 length is 18 residues. The CDR3 coding sequence is TGTGCCAGCAGCGTGCTATTACCGGGACAGGGAAAGACCGGGGAGCTGTTTTTT. Translated, it gives CASSVLLPGQGKTGELFF.

The genes are TRBV19 and TRBJ1-2; unclear D gene. Looked up from germline, CDR1 is LNHDA and CDR2 is SQIVND (reference sequence). Trimming removed 7 bases from V and 0 bases from J, with 12 bases in between. The CDR3 runs 14 residues. CDR3 in amino acids: CASNPTSANYGYTF. Here the CDR3 DNA reads TGTGCCAGTAACCCGACCTCAGCTAACTATGGCTACACCTTC.

The chain is built from TRBV29-1 and TRBJ2-5; D unclear. CDR1 SQVTM and CDR2 ANQGSEA come from the germline V gene. This CDR3 is built from 12 residues. Trimming took off 3 bases at V and 1 base at J, with 6 bases between the two ends. CDR3 bases: TGCAGCGTTGAGTCCCTCCAAGAGACCCAGTACTTC. Its protein product is CSVESLQETQYF.

CDR3: CASRGLASYEQYF. In DNA, the CDR3 is TGTGCCAGCCGTGGACTAGCTTCCTACGAGCAGTACTTC. J is TRBJ2-7 and V is TRBV2; TRBD2 matches 8 bases. Per the germline V gene, CDR1 is SNHLY and CDR2 is FYNNEI. After removal of 8 bases from V and 1 base from J, the junction contained 4 bases not matched to a gene. The CDR3 covers 13 residues. The full variable domain, its missing parts supplied by reference TRBV2 and TRBJ2-7, is EPEVTQTPSHQVTQMGQEVILRCVPISNHLYFYWYRQILGQKVEFLVSFYNNEISEKSEIFDDQFSVERPDGSNFTLKIRSTKLEDSAMYFCASRGLASYEQYFGPGTRLTVT.

This clonotype qualifies as medium-sized. The chain combines TRBV29-1 with TRBJ1-2; TRBD1 matches at 9 bases. This CDR3 region has 14 residues. The ends lost 3 bases at V and 6 bases at J; junction bases unmatched: 8. Germline CDR1 reads SQVTM; CDR2 reads ANQGSEA. The CDR3 is CSVDRGTGLDGYTF. The CDR3 DNA follows: TGCAGCGTTGATCGTGGGACAGGGTTAGATGGCTACACCTTC.

This clonotype was recorded a few times. The chain recombines TRBV15 with TRBJ1-6; no reliable D call. Germline assignment: CDR1 LNHNV and CDR2 YYDKDF (reference sequence). CDR3 size: 13 residues. V gave up 1 base and J gave up 9 bases, with 7 bases separating them. The CDR3 DNA reads as TGTGCCACCAGCAGAGTTGGCGGTTCACCCCTCCACTTT. Its translation: CATSRVGGSPLHF. The full variable domain, with the rest looked up from reference TRBV15 and TRBJ1-6, is DAMVIQNPRYQVTQFGKPVTLSCSQTLNHNVMYWYQQKSSQAPKLLFHYYDKDFNNEADTPDNFQSRRPNTSFCFLDIRSPGLGDTAMYLCATSRVGGSPLHFGNGTRLTVT.